The entry below gives a single T cell receptor beta chain sequence along with its context. In the original analysis: Estimation of nucleated cell counts relied on the amplification of reference gene primers. Method: immunoSEQ multiplex PCR; TCRdb's copy keeps in-frame clones and lacks some. Clone size and V and J calls were adopted from that table, with D and trimming inferred from the DNA. The profile shows hundreds of thousands of clones, around nine tenths of them singletons. This record comes from a study of blood T cell repertoires in COVID-19. Study context: The analysed material was cDNA or gDNA that came from T cells, B-cell-depleted T cells, or PBMCs.

The CDR3 loop spans 15 amino acids. Germline trimming cut 4 bases from V and 1 base from J; bases unmatched to any gene: 6. The germline V gene has CDR1 MGHRA and CDR2 YSYEKL. The chain is built from TRBV4-1 and TRBJ1-2; TRBD1 aligns across 7 bases. The specimen was peripheral blood. This receptor was taken from a man older than 75 with acute or convalescent COVID-19. CDR3 sequence (DNA): TGCGCCAGCAGCCCCGGGACAGCCAGTAACTATGGCTACACCTTC. This codes for CASSPGTASNYGYTF.